This entry lists 11 T cell receptor beta chains sequenced from one sample in a study of blood T cell repertoires in COVID-19 (dated by TCRdb to 2020 to 2021). Library method: the immunoSEQ multiplex PCR assay. TCRdb limited this immuneACCESS table to in-frame rearrangements with V and J called. A share of clones is missing; checked studies link under half to unresolved V genes, and the rest is unexplained. Present in this sample are 25,000 to 35,000 clones, approximately 80% of which were seen just once. The ten largest clones add up to roughly 15% of the sample. Specimen: peripheral blood. The receptors shown here come from an older man with active COVID-19.

V and J are TRBV11-3 and TRBJ1-4; tentatively, D is TRBD1 (6 bases). Between the trimmed V and J ends, which lost 5 bases and 10 bases, there was a span of 11 bases. CDR1 and CDR2 from the germline V gene are SGHNT and YENEEA. The CDR3 has 12 amino acids. CDR3 nucleotides: TGTGCCAGCAGCAATAGGGGGATAAAACTGTTTTTT. Translated, it gives CASSNRGIKLFF.

The V and J genes are TRBV21-1 and TRBJ2-7; the tabulated D call, TRBD1, remains unverified against the DNA. TRBV21-1 is a pseudogene locus. This CDR3 is built from 14 residues. Here the CDR3 DNA reads TGTGCCAGCAGCCCAGGACAGGGTCCCTACGAGCAGTACTTC. Translation: CASSPGQGPYEQYF.

V and J are TRBV6-5 and TRBJ2-5; a possible D gene is TRBD1 (5 bases). V lost 5 bases, J lost 1 base, and 14 bases lay in between. This CDR3 has 15 amino acids. CDR1 MNHEY and CDR2 SVGAGI come from the germline V gene. DNA for the CDR3: TGTGCCAGCAGTAGGGCAGGACAAACCCAAGAGACCCAGTACTTC. This sequence encodes CASSRAGQTQETQYF.

The rearrangement joins TRBV9 to TRBJ1-1; 9 bases match TRBD1. Germline CDR1 and CDR2: SGDLS and YYNGEE. The CDR3 is made up of 17 amino acids. J was trimmed by 2 bases and V by 0 bases; bases with no gene match: 8. CDR3 sequence (DNA): TGTGCCAGCAGCGTAGCGACAGGGGGTCAAGGAAACACTGAAGCTTTCTTT. Translation: CASSVATGGQGNTEAFF.

The chain uses TRBV5-1 and TRBJ2-7; D is undetermined. This CDR3 spans 14 amino acids. V was shortened by 1 base and J by 2 bases, with 10 bases between the two germline ends. Germline V lookup: CDR1 SGHRS, CDR2 YFSETQ. DNA of the CDR3: TGCGCCAGCAGCTTGAAGGCGGATACCTACGAGCAGTACTTC. Amino acids: CASSLKADTYEQYF.

The rearrangement joins TRBV3-1 (or the pseudogene TRBV3-2) to TRBJ1-6; the D gene is possibly TRBD1 (5 bases). The CDR3 is 16 residues long. V was clipped by 8 bases and J by 1 base, with 15 bases between them. In germline, CDR1 is LGHDT, CDR2 YNNKEL (reference sequence). In nucleotides, the CDR3 is TGTGCCAGCCAAGGGAGGGCAGGGTCCTATAATTCACCCCTCCACTTT. Protein: CASQGRAGSYNSPLHF.

This clone occurred once. This rearrangement joins TRBV9 to TRBJ2-3; 8 bases align to TRBD2. The trim removed 0 bases at V and 0 bases at J, leaving 15 bases unmatched. Germline V gene data show CDR1 as SGDLS and CDR2 as YYNGEE. There are 20 residues in the CDR3. CDR3: CASSVDLQRGSHPSTDTQYF. The CDR3 DNA is TGTGCCAGCAGCGTAGACCTCCAGCGGGGGAGCCATCCTAGCACAGATACGCAGTATTTT. Combining the CDR3 with reference TRBV9 and TRBJ2-3 gives the whole variable domain DSGVTQTPKHLITATGQRVTLRCSPRSGDLSVYWYQQSLDQGLQFLIQYYNGEERAKGNILERFSAQQFPDLHSELNLSSLELGDSALYFCASSVDLQRGSHPSTDTQYFGPGTRLTVL.

This clone was picked up one time. This chain connects TRBV18 to TRBJ2-5, with 9 bases aligning to TRBD1. This CDR3 has 16 residues. Per germline, CDR1 KGHSH and CDR2 LQKENI. The J segment lost 5 bases and the V segment lost 2 bases, leaving 9 bases of the junction unmatched. The CDR3: CASSPGPGTGMETQYF. In DNA, the CDR3 is TGTGCCAGCTCACCAGGGCCCGGGACAGGGATGGAGACCCAGTACTTC.

The chain joins TRBV3-1 (or the pseudogene TRBV3-2) to TRBJ2-2, with TRBD2 matching 7 bases. Germline values: CDR1 LGHDT, CDR2 YNNKEL (reference sequence). This CDR3 has 14 amino acids. The ends lost 4 bases at V and 7 bases at J; junction bases unmatched: 6. CDR3 protein: CASSLGLHGGELFF. CDR3 nucleotides: TGTGCCAGCAGCCTGGGACTACACGGCGGGGAGCTGTTTTTT.

V and J are TRBV24-1 and TRBJ2-3; 9 bases are shared with TRBD1. The ends lost 4 bases at V and 8 bases at J; junction bases unmatched: 18. The germline V gene has CDR1 KGHDR and CDR2 SFDVKD. The CDR3 contains 18 residues. CDR3 nucleotide sequence: TGTGCCACCAGTGAGCCGGGACAGGGCGTCGCGGGGGTAGGTACGCAGTATTTT. This codes for CATSEPGQGVAGVGTQYF.

The chain combines TRBV4-3 with TRBJ1-6, with 9 nucleotides matching TRBD1. The junction had 5 bases not matched to a gene; V was cut back by 0 bases and J by 5 bases. This CDR3 spans 17 amino acids. The germline gives CDR1 LGHNA, CDR2 YSLEER. The CDR3 reads CASSQDRTGVNNSPLHF. CDR3 DNA: TGCGCCAGCAGCCAAGATCGGACAGGGGTTAATAATTCACCCCTCCACTTT.